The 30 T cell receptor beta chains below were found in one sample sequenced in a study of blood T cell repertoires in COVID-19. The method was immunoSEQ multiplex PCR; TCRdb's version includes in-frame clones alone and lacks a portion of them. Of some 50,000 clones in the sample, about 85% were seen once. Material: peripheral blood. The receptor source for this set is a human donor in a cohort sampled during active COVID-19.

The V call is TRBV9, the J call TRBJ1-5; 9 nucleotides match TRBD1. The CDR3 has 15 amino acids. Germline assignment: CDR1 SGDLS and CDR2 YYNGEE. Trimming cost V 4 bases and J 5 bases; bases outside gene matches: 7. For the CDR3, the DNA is TGTGCCAGCAGCACCGGACAGGGGCTGCATCAGCCCCAGCATTTT. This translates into CASSTGQGLHQPQHF.

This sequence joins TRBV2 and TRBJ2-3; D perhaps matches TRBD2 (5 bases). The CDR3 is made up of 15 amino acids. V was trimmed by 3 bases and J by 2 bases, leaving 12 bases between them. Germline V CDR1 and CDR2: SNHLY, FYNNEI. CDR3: CASSEYASITDTQYF. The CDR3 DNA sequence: TGTGCCAGCAGTGAGTATGCTAGCATCACAGATACGCAGTATTTT.

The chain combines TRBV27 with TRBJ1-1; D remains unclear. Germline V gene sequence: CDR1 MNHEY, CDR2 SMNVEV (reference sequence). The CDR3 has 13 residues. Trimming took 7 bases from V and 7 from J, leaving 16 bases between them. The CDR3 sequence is CASMRRREGEAFF. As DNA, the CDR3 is TGTGCCAGCATGAGGAGGCGAGAGGGTGAAGCTTTCTTT.

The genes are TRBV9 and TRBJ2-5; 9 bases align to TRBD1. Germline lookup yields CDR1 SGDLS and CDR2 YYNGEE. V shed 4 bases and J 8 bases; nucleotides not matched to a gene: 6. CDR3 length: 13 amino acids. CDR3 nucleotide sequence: TGTGCCAGCAGCCTCCGGGACAGGGAAACCCAGTACTTC. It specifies CASSLRDRETQYF.

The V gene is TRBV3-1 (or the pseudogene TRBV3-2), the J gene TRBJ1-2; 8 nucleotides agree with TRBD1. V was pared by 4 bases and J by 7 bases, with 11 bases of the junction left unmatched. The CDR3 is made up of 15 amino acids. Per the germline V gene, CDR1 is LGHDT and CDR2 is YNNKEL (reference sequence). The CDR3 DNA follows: TGTGCCAGCAGCCCCTCCCTTGACAGGGGAGGTGGCTACACCTTC. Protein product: CASSPSLDRGGGYTF.

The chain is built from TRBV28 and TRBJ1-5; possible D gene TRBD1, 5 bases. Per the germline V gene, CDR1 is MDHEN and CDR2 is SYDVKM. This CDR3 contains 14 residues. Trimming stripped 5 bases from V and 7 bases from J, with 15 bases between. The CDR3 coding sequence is TGTGCCAGCAGTCCGGGACTTGGCAGGCAGCCCCAGCATTTT. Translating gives CASSPGLGRQPQHF.

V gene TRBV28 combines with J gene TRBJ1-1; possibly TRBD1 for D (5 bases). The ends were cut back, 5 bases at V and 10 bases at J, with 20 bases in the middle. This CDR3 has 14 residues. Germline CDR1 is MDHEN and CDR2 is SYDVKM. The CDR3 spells CASSIGDSRNRAFF. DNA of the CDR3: TGTGCCAGCAGTATCGGAGACAGCAGGAACAGAGCTTTCTTT.

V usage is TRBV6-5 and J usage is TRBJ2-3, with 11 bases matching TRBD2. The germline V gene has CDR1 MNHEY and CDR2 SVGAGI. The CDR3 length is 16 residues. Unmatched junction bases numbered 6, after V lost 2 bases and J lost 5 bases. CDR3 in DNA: TGTGCCAGCAGTTACCAACTAGCGGGGGCAGGAGATACGCAGTATTTT. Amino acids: CASSYQLAGAGDTQYF.

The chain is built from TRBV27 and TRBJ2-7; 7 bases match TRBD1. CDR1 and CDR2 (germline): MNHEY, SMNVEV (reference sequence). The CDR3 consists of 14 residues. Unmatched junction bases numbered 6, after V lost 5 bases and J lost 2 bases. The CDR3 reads CASSPRQGTYEQYF. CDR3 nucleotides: TGTGCCAGCAGTCCGCGACAGGGAACCTACGAGCAGTACTTC.

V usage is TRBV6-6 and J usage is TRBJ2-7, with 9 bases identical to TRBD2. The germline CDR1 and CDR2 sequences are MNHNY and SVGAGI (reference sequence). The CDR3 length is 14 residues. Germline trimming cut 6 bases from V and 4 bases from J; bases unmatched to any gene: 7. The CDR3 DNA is TGTGCCAGCAGCCCGGCTAGCGGGACGTACGAGCAGTACTTC. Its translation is CASSPASGTYEQYF.

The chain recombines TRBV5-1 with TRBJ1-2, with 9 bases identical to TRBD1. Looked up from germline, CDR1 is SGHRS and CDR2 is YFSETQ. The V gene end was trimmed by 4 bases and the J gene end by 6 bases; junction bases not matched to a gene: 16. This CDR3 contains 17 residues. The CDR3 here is CASSPLQLPTGGDGYTF. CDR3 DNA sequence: TGCGCCAGCAGCCCGCTACAACTTCCGACAGGGGGGGATGGCTACACCTTC.

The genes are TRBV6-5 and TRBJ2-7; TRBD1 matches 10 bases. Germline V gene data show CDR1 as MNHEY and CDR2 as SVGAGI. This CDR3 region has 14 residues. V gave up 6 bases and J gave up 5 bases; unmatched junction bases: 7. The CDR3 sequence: CASRRQGARNEQYF. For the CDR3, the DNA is TGTGCCAGCAGGAGACAGGGGGCGAGGAACGAGCAGTACTTC.

The DNA for the CDR3 is TGTGCCAGCAGTTACTCCCACAATCAGCCCCAGCATTTT. This translates into CASSYSHNQPQHF. This chain uses TRBV6-5 with TRBJ1-5, with D unresolved. V gave up 0 bases and J gave up 3 bases, with 3 bases separating them. The CDR3 totals 13 residues. Germline-derived CDR1 and CDR2 are MNHEY and SVGAGI.

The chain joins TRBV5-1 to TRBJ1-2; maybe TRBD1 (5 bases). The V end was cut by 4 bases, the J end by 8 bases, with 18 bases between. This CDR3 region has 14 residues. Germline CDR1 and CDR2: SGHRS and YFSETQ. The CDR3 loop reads CASSPTDSGGGYTF. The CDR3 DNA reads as TGCGCCAGCAGCCCGACAGACAGCGGGGGAGGCTACACCTTC.

The DNA of the CDR3 is TGTGCCAGCAGTTTAGACAGGGGAAATCAGCCCCAGCATTTT. This codes for CASSLDRGNQPQHF. V gene TRBV27 combines with J gene TRBJ1-5; 8 nucleotides agree with TRBD1. Germline V gives CDR1 MNHEY, CDR2 SMNVEV (reference sequence). V lost 2 bases, J lost 4 bases, and 1 base stayed unmatched. There are 14 residues in the CDR3.

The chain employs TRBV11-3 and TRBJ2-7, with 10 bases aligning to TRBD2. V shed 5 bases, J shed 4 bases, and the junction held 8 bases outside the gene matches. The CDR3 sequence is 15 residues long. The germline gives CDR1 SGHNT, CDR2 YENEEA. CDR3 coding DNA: TGTGCCAGCAGCCTAGGAGGAGCGGGGGGGTACGAGCAGTACTTC. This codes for CASSLGGAGGYEQYF.

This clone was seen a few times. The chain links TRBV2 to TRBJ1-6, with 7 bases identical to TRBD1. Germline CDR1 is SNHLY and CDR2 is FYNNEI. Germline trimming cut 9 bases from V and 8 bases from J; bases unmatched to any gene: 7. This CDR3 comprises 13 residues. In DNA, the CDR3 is TGTGCCAGTAATAAAGACAGGGATTCACCCCTCCACTTT. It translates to CASNKDRDSPLHF.

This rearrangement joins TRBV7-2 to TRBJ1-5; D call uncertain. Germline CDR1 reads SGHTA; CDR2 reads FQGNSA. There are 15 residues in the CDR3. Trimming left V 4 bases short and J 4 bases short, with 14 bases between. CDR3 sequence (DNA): TGTGCCAGCAGCTCAGGAGGTGGCCAGAATCAGCCCCAGCATTTT. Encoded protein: CASSSGGGQNQPQHF. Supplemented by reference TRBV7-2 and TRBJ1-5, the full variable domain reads GAGVSQSPSNKVTEKGKDVELRCDPISGHTALYWYRQSLGQGLEFLIYFQGNSAPDKSGLPSDRFSAERTGGSVSTLTIQRTQQEDSAVYLCASSSGGGQNQPQHFGDGTRLSIL.

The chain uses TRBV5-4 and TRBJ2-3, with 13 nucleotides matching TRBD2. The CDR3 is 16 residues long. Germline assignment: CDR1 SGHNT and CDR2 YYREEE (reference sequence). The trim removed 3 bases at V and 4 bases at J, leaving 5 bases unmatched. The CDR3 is CASSSPGLAGSDTQYF. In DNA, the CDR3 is TGTGCCAGCAGCTCTCCGGGACTAGCGGGGTCAGATACGCAGTATTTT.

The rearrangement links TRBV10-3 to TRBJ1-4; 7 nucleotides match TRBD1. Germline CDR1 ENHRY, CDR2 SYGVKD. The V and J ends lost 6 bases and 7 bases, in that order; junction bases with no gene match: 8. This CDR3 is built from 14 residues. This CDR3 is CAIRADREGEKLFF. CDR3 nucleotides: TGTGCCATCAGAGCCGACAGGGAAGGTGAAAAACTGTTTTTT.

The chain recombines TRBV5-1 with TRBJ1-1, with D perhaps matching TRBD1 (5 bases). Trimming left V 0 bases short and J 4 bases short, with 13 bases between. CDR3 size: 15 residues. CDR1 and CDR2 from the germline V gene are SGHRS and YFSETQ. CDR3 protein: CASSLARVRGTEAFF. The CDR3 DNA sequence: TGCGCCAGCAGCTTGGCCAGGGTAAGGGGCACTGAAGCTTTCTTT.

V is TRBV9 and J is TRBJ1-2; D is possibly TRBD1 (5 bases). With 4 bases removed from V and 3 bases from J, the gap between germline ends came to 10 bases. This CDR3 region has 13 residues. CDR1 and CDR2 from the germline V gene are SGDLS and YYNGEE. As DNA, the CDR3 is TGTGCCAGCAGCCCCAGGGAGGACTATGGCTACACCTTC. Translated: CASSPREDYGYTF.

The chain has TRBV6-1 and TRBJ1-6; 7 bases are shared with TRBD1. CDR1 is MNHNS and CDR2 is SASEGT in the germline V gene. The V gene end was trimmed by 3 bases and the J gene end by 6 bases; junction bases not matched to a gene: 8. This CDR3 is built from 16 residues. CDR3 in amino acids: CASSDLTGTSNSPLHF. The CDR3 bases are TGTGCCAGCAGTGATTTGACAGGGACCTCTAATTCACCCCTCCACTTT.

The CDR3 DNA reads as TGTGCCAGCAGTGTCCGACTTAGGGATACGCAGTATTTT. Translation: CASSVRLRDTQYF. The chain recombines TRBV6-2 or TRBV6-3 with TRBJ2-3; D is ambiguous. V was trimmed by 5 bases and J by 6 bases, leaving 12 bases between them. CDR1 is MNHEY and CDR2 is SVGEGT in the germline V gene. CDR3 length: 13 amino acids.

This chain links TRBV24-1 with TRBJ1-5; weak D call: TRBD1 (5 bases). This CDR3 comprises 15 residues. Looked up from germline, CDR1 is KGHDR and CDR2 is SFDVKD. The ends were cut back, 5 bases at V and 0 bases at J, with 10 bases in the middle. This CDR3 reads CATSGTIYSNQPQHF. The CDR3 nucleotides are TGTGCCACCAGTGGGACAATCTATAGCAATCAGCCCCAGCATTTT.

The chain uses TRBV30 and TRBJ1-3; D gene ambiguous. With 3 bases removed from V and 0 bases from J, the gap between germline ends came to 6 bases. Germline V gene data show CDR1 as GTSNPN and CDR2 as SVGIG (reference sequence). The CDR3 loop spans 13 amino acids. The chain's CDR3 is CAWSANSGNTIYF. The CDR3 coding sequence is TGTGCCTGGAGCGCTAACTCTGGAAACACCATATATTTT.

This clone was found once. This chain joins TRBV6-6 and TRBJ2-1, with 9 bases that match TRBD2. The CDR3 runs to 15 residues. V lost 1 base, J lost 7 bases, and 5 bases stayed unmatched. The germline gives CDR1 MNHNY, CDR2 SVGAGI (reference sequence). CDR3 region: CASSYWASGINEQFF. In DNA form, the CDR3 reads TGTGCCAGCAGTTACTGGGCTAGCGGGATTAATGAGCAGTTCTTC.

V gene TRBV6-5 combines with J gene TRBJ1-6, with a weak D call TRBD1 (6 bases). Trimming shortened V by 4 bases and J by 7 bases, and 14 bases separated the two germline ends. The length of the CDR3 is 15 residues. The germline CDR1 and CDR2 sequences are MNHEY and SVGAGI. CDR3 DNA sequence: TGTGCCAGCAGTTCCACCAGGGGTGTGAATTCACCCCTCCACTTT. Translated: CASSSTRGVNSPLHF.

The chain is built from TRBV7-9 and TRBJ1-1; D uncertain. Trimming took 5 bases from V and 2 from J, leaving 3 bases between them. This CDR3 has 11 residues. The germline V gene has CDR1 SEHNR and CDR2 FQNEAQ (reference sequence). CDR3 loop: CASSLNTEAFF. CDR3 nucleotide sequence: TGTGCCAGCAGCCTTAACACTGAAGCTTTCTTT.

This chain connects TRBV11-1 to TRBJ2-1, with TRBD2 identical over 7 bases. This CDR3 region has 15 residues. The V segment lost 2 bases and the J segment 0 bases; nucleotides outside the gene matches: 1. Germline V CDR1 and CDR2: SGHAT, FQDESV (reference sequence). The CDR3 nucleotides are TGTGCCAGCAGCTTATGGGGGGGCTCCTACAATGAGCAGTTCTTC. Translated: CASSLWGGSYNEQFF.